The following is a TCR beta chain sequence with its context. Its antigen is as yet unknown. These data are taken from a study of post-analysis software for immune sequencing data. Overall study context: As for disease course, relapsing-remitting, secondary progressive and progressive-relapsing multiple sclerosis were all included. Findings and limits, study-wide: Samples from a shared batch, those prepared together, strongly co-clustered by F measure. Higher frequency in patients than in controls was seen for a handful of TRBV segments, with TRBV5-6, TRBV5-1 and TRBV20-1 among them.

Sequencing libraries made from TCR beta cDNA carried unique molecular identifiers. Roughly 500,000 cDNA molecules were obtained per 1 to 10 million input T cells. TCRdb itself ran the PCR reads through MiXCR, one entry per CDR3 protein. The data show about 770,000 distinct CDR3 sequences, more than 45% seen once. The CDR3 runs to 15 residues. Deletions cut 0 bases from V and 5 bases from J, with 12 bases between. Looked up from germline, CDR1 is SGHRS and CDR2 is YFSETQ. This TCR derives from a girl aged 5 to 17 with multiple sclerosis. Sequences were obtained from blood. This rearrangement joins TRBV5-1 to TRBJ2-1, with D uncertain. The CDR3 sequence: CASSLALRRDNEQFF. CDR3 coding DNA: TGCGCCAGCAGCTTGGCCTTAAGGCGTGACAATGAGCAGTTCTTC.